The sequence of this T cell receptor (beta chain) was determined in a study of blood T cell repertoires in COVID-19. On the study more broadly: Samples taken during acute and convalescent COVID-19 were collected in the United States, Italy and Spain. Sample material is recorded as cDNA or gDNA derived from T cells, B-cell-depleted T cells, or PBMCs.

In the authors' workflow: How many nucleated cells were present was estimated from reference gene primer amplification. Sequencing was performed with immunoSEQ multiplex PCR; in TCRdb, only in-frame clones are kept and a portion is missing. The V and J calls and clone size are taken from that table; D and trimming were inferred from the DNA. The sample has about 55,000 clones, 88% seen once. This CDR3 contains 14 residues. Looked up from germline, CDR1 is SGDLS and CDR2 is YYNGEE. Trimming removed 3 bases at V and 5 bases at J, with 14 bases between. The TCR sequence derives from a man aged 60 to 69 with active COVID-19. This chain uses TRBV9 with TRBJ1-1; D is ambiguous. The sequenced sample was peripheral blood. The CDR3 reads CASSGPEGWTEAFF. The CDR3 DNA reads TGTGCCAGCAGCGGACCTGAGGGATGGACTGAAGCTTTCTTT.